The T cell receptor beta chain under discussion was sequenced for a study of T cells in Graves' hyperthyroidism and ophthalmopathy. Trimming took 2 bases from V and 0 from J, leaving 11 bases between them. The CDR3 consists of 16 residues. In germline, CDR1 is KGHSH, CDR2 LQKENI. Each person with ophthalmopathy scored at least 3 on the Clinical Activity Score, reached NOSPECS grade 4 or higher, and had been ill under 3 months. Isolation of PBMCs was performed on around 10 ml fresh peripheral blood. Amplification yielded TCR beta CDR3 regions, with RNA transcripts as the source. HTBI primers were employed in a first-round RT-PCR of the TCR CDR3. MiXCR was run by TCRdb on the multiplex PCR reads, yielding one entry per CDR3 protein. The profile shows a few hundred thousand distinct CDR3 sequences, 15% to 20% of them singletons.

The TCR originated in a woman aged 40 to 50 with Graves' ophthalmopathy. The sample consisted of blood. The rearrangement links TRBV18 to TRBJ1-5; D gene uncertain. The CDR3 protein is CASSPAPGYSNQPQHF. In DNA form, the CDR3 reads TGTGCCAGCTCACCAGCACCGGGATATAGCAATCAGCCCCAGCATTTT.